The sequence of this T cell receptor beta chain was determined in a study of T cells after yellow fever vaccination. Study conclusions and caveats: Most primary-vaccination clones reappeared after the booster (approximately 97% CD4, around 88% CD8). CD4 and CD8 compartments shared a small share of clonotypes, likely from convergent recombination.

V dropped 4 bases and J dropped 4; count of bases not matched to a gene: 8. There are 14 residues in the CDR3. The germline V gene has CDR1 SGDLS and CDR2 YYNGEE. A few counts support this clonotype. Its antigen remains unidentified. 5'RACE template switching generated TCR cDNA, adding a universal primer site and UMIs. In TCRdb, the 5' RACE reads were re-called with MiXCR into one record per CDR3 protein. The repertoire holds 450,000 to 650,000 distinct CDR3 sequences, with approximately 15% as singletons. The rearrangement links TRBV9 to TRBJ2-7, with TRBD1 matching 7 bases. The material sequenced was PBMCs, taken on the day of the yellow fever booster vaccination. The sequence derives from a man younger than 45 who received the YFV17D yellow fever vaccine. In DNA form, the CDR3 reads TGTGCCAGCAGCCGACGACAGGGTGGTTACGAGCAGTACTTC. Translation: CASSRRQGGYEQYF.